These 27 T cell receptor beta chains originate from one sample sequenced in a study of shared clonotypes between healthy human individuals. Cells designated naive CD8 were CD45RO-negative and were positively selected for CCR7, with terminally differentiated effector memory CD45RA+ cells excluded. Here immunoSEQ multiplex PCR was the method, and the copy in TCRdb shows in-frame clones only, minus some. The sample contains 800,000 or so clones, 96% of which appear only once. Source material: naive CD8+ T cells sorted from blood. Receptor source: a man aged 25 to 40 in good health.

J is TRBJ2-6 and V is TRBV28; tentatively, D is TRBD1 (5 bases). Germline loops: CDR1 MDHEN, CDR2 SYDVKM. Trimming shortened V by 5 bases and J by 3 bases, and 23 bases separated the two germline ends. CDR3 size: 19 residues. CDR3 in DNA: TGTGCCAGCAGTCTCTCGTTAAAACAGGTTTGGAATGGGGCCAACGTCCTGACTTTC. Its protein is CASSLSLKQVWNGANVLTF.

The chain combines TRBV25-1 with TRBJ2-2; D gene uncertain. CDR1 and CDR2 from the germline V gene are MGHDK and SYGVNS. Trimming stripped 7 bases from V and 3 bases from J, with 6 bases between. CDR3 length equals 12 residues. For the CDR3, the DNA is TGTGCCAGCACAGGAGACACCGGGGAGCTGTTTTTT. Translation: CASTGDTGELFF.

V is TRBV2 and J is TRBJ2-3; D not resolved. V was shortened by 7 bases and J by 2 bases, with 19 bases between the two germline ends. The CDR3 consists of 16 residues. Germline CDR1 SNHLY, CDR2 FYNNEI. The CDR3 nucleotides read TGTGCCAGCACACCAGCTGGAAACCCATACACAGATACGCAGTATTTT. Residues: CASTPAGNPYTDTQYF.

The chain employs TRBV27 and TRBJ2-2; 8 positions agree with TRBD2. In germline, CDR1 is MNHEY, CDR2 SMNVEV (reference sequence). V was clipped by 9 bases and J by 4 bases; unmatched bases: 7. The CDR3 spans 14 residues. The CDR3 nucleotides are TGTGCCAGAATAGCGGGATGGGTCACCGGGGAGCTGTTTTTT. Protein sequence: CARIAGWVTGELFF.

In the case of this clone: Its ends do not fully match the called genes, so a read error is possible. The chain recombines TRBV10-3 with TRBJ1-5; 7 nucleotides agree with TRBD1. This CDR3 is 16 amino acids long. CDR1 and CDR2 from the germline V gene are ENHRY and SYGVKD. CDR3 nucleotide sequence: TGTGCCATCAGTGAGGGCGGGACAGATTTTACTCAGGCCCAGCATTTT. Amino acid sequence: CAISEGGTDFTQAQHF.

This clone was observed a single time. The chain employs TRBV14 and TRBJ2-3; 7 bases are shared with TRBD2. CDR3 length: 15 residues. Germline V lookup: CDR1 SGHDN, CDR2 FVKESK. The J segment lost 7 bases and the V segment lost 5 bases, leaving 12 bases of the junction unmatched. This chain's CDR3 is CASSVSFREANTQYF. The CDR3 bases are TGTGCCAGCAGCGTTTCATTCCGGGAGGCAAATACGCAGTATTTT.

CDR3 loop: CAWGPGTGGLKQINEQFF. The CDR3 coding sequence is TGTGCCTGGGGTCCCGGGACAGGGGGCCTTAAACAAATCAATGAGCAGTTCTTC. The chain carries TRBV30 and TRBJ2-1; 12 nucleotides line up with TRBD1. V lost 5 bases to trimming and J lost 6 bases; unmatched junction nucleotides: 17. CDR1 and CDR2 from the germline V gene are GTSNPN and SVGIG (reference sequence). The CDR3 extends over 18 amino acids.

This chain links TRBV7-2 with TRBJ2-7; D call uncertain. V was cut by 3 bases and J by 2 bases, with 14 bases left in between. Germline V gene sequence: CDR1 SGHTA, CDR2 FQGNSA. The CDR3 sequence is 15 residues long. The CDR3 reads CASSFTPLIAYEQYF. CDR3 sequence (DNA): TGTGCCAGCAGCTTTACCCCTCTCATCGCCTACGAGCAGTACTTC.

Remarks on this clone: This sample also contains other DNA sequences that code for the same CDR3. The V call is TRBV7-2, the J call TRBJ2-7; tentatively, D is TRBD2 (5 bases). Between the trimmed V and J ends, which lost 2 bases and 0 bases, there was a span of 8 bases. From germline, CDR1 is SGHTA and CDR2 FQGNSA. CDR3 length equals 14 residues. Here the CDR3 DNA reads TGTGCCAGCAGCTTAAGCGGCAGCTCCTACGAGCAGTACTTC. Its translation: CASSLSGSSYEQYF.

The chain has TRBV5-6 and TRBJ2-7; 7 bases are a match to TRBD1. The CDR3 has 14 residues. CDR1 is SGHDT, CDR2 YYEEEE, per germline. With 4 bases clipped from V and 5 bases from J, the junction kept 9 bases outside the gene matches. CDR3 sequence: CASSMNRGTHEQYF. DNA of the CDR3: TGTGCCAGCAGCATGAACAGGGGTACCCACGAGCAGTACTTC.

The chain employs TRBV5-5 and TRBJ2-7; no clear D. This CDR3 is 13 amino acids long. V was pared by 5 bases and J by 4 bases, with 13 bases between. Germline lookup yields CDR1 SGHKS and CDR2 YYEKEE (reference sequence). The CDR3 region is CASSHVAFYEQYF. Written as DNA, the CDR3 is TGTGCCAGCAGTCATGTTGCATTTTACGAGCAGTACTTC.

This rearrangement joins TRBV7-9 to TRBJ2-7, with no clear D. The V and J ends lost 0 bases and 7 bases respectively, with 7 bases between them. CDR3 length: 12 residues. Per the germline V gene, CDR1 is SEHNR and CDR2 is FQNEAQ (reference sequence). CDR3 nucleotides: TGTGCCAGCAGCTTAGCAGGAAGGGAGCAGTACTTC. It yields the protein CASSLAGREQYF.

This clone was observed a few times. This CDR3 is also generated by other DNA sequences in the sample. The chain combines TRBV11-2 with TRBJ2-7; 8 bases match TRBD2. The CDR3 is 14 amino acids. Germline trimming cut 1 base from V and 4 bases from J; bases unmatched to any gene: 3. Germline V gives CDR1 SGHAT, CDR2 FQNNGV. The CDR3 DNA sequence: TGTGCCAGCAGCTTAGGAGCGGGAGCGTACGAGCAGTACTTC. It encodes CASSLGAGAYEQYF. The complete variable domain, with remaining parts taken from reference TRBV11-2 and TRBJ2-7, reads EAGVAQSPRYKIIEKRQSVAFWCNPISGHATLYWYQQILGQGPKLLIQFQNNGVVDDSQLPKDRFSAERLKGVDSTLKIQPAKLEDSAVYLCASSLGAGAYEQYFGPGTRLTVT.

With regard to this clone: Other nucleotide sequences in the sample specify the same CDR3. This chain links TRBV27 with TRBJ2-7; D not certain. Looked up from germline, CDR1 is MNHEY and CDR2 is SMNVEV (reference sequence). The CDR3 runs to 12 residues. Trimming left V 1 base short and J 6 bases short, with 7 bases between. In nucleotides, the CDR3 is TGTGCCAGCAGTTTATTTGGGCGCGAGCAGTACTTC. Amino acids: CASSLFGREQYF.

The rearrangement uses TRBV29-1 and TRBJ2-3, with 9 nucleotides matching TRBD2. Germline CDR1 reads SQVTM; CDR2 reads ANQGSEA. J gave up 4 bases and V 4 bases, and 15 bases lay outside the gene matches. The CDR3 is made up of 17 amino acids. DNA for the CDR3: TGCAGCGTTGTATTTTCGGGGGTAGCGGGAGTTCCAGATACGCAGTATTTT. This translates into CSVVFSGVAGVPDTQYF.

The chain employs TRBV2 and TRBJ1-2; tentative D call: TRBD1 (5 bases). The length of the CDR3 is 14 residues. Trimming took 8 bases from V and 6 from J, leaving 19 bases between them. Germline values: CDR1 SNHLY, CDR2 FYNNEI. CDR3 in DNA: TGTGCCAGCTTGCCGGAGGGGAACTTCCATGGCTACACCTTC. Its translation is CASLPEGNFHGYTF.

This sequence joins TRBV27 and TRBJ1-2, with TRBD1 matching 9 bases. After removal of 4 bases from V and 6 bases from J, the junction contained 18 bases not matched to a gene. Germline V gives CDR1 MNHEY, CDR2 SMNVEV (reference sequence). This CDR3 contains 18 residues. As DNA, the CDR3 is TGTGCCAGCAGTTCACTAGGAACCCGGGACAGGGATGAACATGGCTACACCTTC. It is translated as CASSSLGTRDRDEHGYTF.

J is TRBJ2-5 and V is TRBV2, with 9 bases identical to TRBD1. The J call is in doubt because the DNA end fits TRBJ2-7 better. This CDR3 has 12 amino acids. Germline CDR1 SNHLY, CDR2 FYNNEI. CDR3 sequence (DNA): TGTGCCAGCAGGGACAGGGGCTACGAGCAGTACTTC. Translation: CASRDRGYEQYF.

This chain uses TRBV9 with TRBJ2-2, with a tentative D call TRBD2 (6 bases). CDR3 length equals 17 residues. The germline V gene has CDR1 SGDLS and CDR2 YYNGEE. Trimming cost V 0 bases and J 4 bases, with 16 bases left between them. CDR3 loop: CASSVEGAGTSTGELFF. In DNA, the CDR3 is TGTGCCAGCAGCGTAGAAGGTGCCGGGACTTCCACCGGGGAGCTGTTTTTT.

The chain has TRBV7-9 and TRBJ2-1, with 16 bases aligning to TRBD2. Per germline, CDR1 SEHNR and CDR2 FQNEAQ (reference sequence). The length of the CDR3 is 19 residues. Trimming cost V 1 base and J 2 bases; bases outside gene matches: 5. The CDR3: CASSLVMGTSGRAYNEQFF. The CDR3 bases are TGTGCCAGCAGCTTAGTCATGGGGACTAGCGGGAGGGCCTACAATGAGCAGTTCTTC.

The chain is built from TRBV7-9 and TRBJ2-7, with 11 bases identical to TRBD1. The J segment lost 3 bases and the V segment lost 5 bases, leaving 6 bases of the junction unmatched. Germline CDR1 SEHNR, CDR2 FQNEAQ (reference sequence). This CDR3 is built from 15 residues. The CDR3 sequence: CASSPGQGAGYEQYF. In nucleotides, the CDR3 is TGTGCCAGCAGCCCCGGACAGGGGGCGGGCTACGAGCAGTACTTC.

The chain employs TRBV7-9 and TRBJ2-7, with 13 bases identical to TRBD2. Per the germline V gene, CDR1 is SEHNR and CDR2 is FQNEAQ (reference sequence). The CDR3 has 16 residues. Trimming cost V 1 base and J 0 bases; bases outside gene matches: 0. Here the CDR3 reads CASSLGLAGGSYEQYF. The CDR3 coding sequence is TGTGCCAGCAGCTTAGGACTAGCGGGAGGCTCCTACGAGCAGTACTTC.

The chain has TRBV10-1 and TRBJ2-1; 8 positions match TRBD1. Germline CDR1 reads WNHNN; CDR2 reads SYGVQD (reference sequence). This CDR3 has 18 residues. Germline trimming cut 1 base from V and 0 bases from J; bases unmatched to any gene: 8. The CDR3 reads CASSEYRTGQLSYNEQFF. The CDR3 DNA reads as TGCGCCAGCAGTGAGTACAGGACAGGGCAACTCTCCTACAATGAGCAGTTCTTC.

The CDR3 DNA is TGTGCCAGCAGCGTATACCTTGAAGCGCGCACAGATACGCAGTATTTT. Its protein is CASSVYLEARTDTQYF. The chain joins TRBV9 to TRBJ2-3, with D hard to call. V gave up 1 base and J gave up 1 base, with 13 bases separating them. The CDR3 has 16 residues. Germline assignment: CDR1 SGDLS and CDR2 YYNGEE.

V gene TRBV28 combines with J gene TRBJ2-1; tentative D call: TRBD2 (6 bases). The germline gives CDR1 MDHEN, CDR2 SYDVKM. Deletions cut 6 bases from V and 8 bases from J, with 17 bases between. CDR3 length equals 14 residues. CDR3 loop: CASRTEPGSYEQFF. The CDR3 coding sequence is TGTGCCAGCAGGACGGAACCCGGGAGTTATGAGCAGTTCTTC.

The rearrangement uses TRBV10-3 and TRBJ2-7; maybe TRBD2 (6 bases). This CDR3 has 17 amino acids. From germline, CDR1 is ENHRY and CDR2 SYGVKD. Trimming shortened V by 2 bases and J by 5 bases, and 22 bases separated the two germline ends. For the CDR3, the DNA is TGTGCCATCAGTGAGGATTCTTGGGGGAGGCTTATGAACGAGCAGTACTTC. As protein: CAISEDSWGRLMNEQYF.

This chain uses TRBV11-3 with TRBJ2-7, with D unclear. V dropped 0 bases and J dropped 1 base, with 4 bases sitting between them. The CDR3 runs to 13 residues. CDR1 and CDR2 from the germline V gene are SGHNT and YENEEA. CDR3 protein: CASSLDQSYEQYF. CDR3 nucleotide sequence: TGTGCCAGCAGCTTAGACCAGTCCTACGAGCAGTACTTC.